Listed below are T cell receptor beta chains from one sample, sequenced in a study of blood T cell repertoires in COVID-19. TCRdb's copy holds only in-frame clones and misses some; the assay was immunoSEQ multiplex PCR. The table lists about 190,000 clones, around 87% of them singletons. The sequenced sample consisted of peripheral blood. These receptors were obtained from a woman under 40 with active or convalescent COVID-19. CDR3s include the opening cysteine and the closing phenylalanine or tryptophan. A D gene is named only where the DNA matches it firmly. Where a row states a size, it is once, few, many or the class of an expanded clone; other rows omit it.

J | D | size | V | CDR3 | DNA
TRBJ1-2 | TRBD1 | . | TRBV7-9 | CASSLGQGNGYTF | TGTGCCAGCAGCTTAGGACAGGGAAATGGCTACACCTTC
TRBJ2-1 | TRBD2 | few | TRBV14 | CASSHALAGRYNEQFF | TGTGCCAGCAGCCACGCGCTAGCGGGACGCTACAATGAGCAGTTCTTC
TRBJ1-6 | . | . | TRBV3-1/TRBV3-2 | CASSQRDFNSPLHF | TGTGCCAGCAGCCAACGGGATTTTAATTCACCCCTCCACTTT
TRBJ1-5 | . | . | TRBV6-5 | CASSTHRDGQPQHF | TGTGCCAGCAGTACCCACAGGGATGGGCAGCCCCAGCATTTT
TRBJ2-7 | TRBD2 | . | TRBV4-1 | CASSQDLAGGPYEQYF | TGCGCCAGCAGCCAAGATTTGGCGGGAGGACCCTACGAGCAGTACTTC
TRBJ1-1 | . | once | TRBV10-3 | CATQVALQNTEAFF | TGTGCCACCCAGGTCGCCTTGCAGAACACTGAAGCTTTCTTT
TRBJ1-5 | . | few | TRBV19 | CASSDGPLHNQPQHF | TGTGCCAGTAGTGATGGCCCCTTACATAATCAGCCCCAGCATTTT
TRBJ1-1 | . | . | TRBV5-1 | CASSLGREAEAFF | TGCGCCAGCAGCCTGGGGCGCGAGGCTGAAGCTTTCTTT
TRBJ2-5 | . | . | TRBV15 | CATSRDKNKETQYF | TGTGCCACCAGCAGAGATAAAAACAAAGAGACCCAGTACTTC
TRBJ1-4 | . | . | TRBV3-1/TRBV3-2 | CASSPRVVGEKLFF | TGTGCCAGCAGCCCCAGGGTTGTCGGTGAAAAACTGTTTTTT
TRBJ1-1 | TRBD1 | once | TRBV5-5 | CASSFTGGRTEAFF | TGTGCCAGCAGCTTTACAGGGGGCCGGACTGAAGCTTTCTTT
TRBJ1-2 | . | . | TRBV27 | CASSFRGHSNYGYTF | TGTGCCAGCAGTTTTCGTGGACACTCTAACTATGGCTACACCTTC
TRBJ2-1 | . | . | TRBV18 | CASSPGLADNEQFF | TGTGCCAGCTCACCTGGGCTAGCCGACAATGAGCAGTTCTTC
TRBJ2-1 | TRBD1 | . | TRBV29-1 | CSVWTGEFGNEQFF | TGCAGCGTTTGGACAGGTGAATTTGGCAATGAGCAGTTCTTC
TRBJ2-7 | . | . | TRBV27 | CASSPLPATSYYEQYF | TGTGCCAGCAGTCCACTGCCCGCCACGAGCTACTACGAGCAGTACTTC
TRBJ2-1 | TRBD1 | . | TRBV5-6 | CASSPRVGQGLNEQFF | TGTGCCAGCAGCCCGAGGGTGGGACAGGGACTCAATGAGCAGTTCTTC
TRBJ2-7 | . | . | TRBV2 | CASRGRGTSYEQYF | TGTGCCAGCAGAGGTCGAGGAACCTCCTACGAGCAGTACTTC
TRBJ2-3 | . | once | TRBV5-6 | CASSLVKGGTDTQYF | TGTGCCAGCAGCTTGGTAAAGGGAGGCACAGATACGCAGTATTTT
TRBJ1-2 | . | . | TRBV5-6 | CASSPRDWSPIPHYGYTF | TGTGCCAGCAGCCCCAGGGATTGGTCTCCAATACCCCACTATGGCTACACCTTC
TRBJ2-7 | . | few | TRBV6-5 | CASGPSRLAYEQYF | TGTGCCAGCGGCCCTAGCAGGTTAGCCTACGAGCAGTACTTC
TRBJ1-5 | . | few | TRBV10-2 | CASSVAGKQPQHF | TGCGCCAGCAGTGTCGCGGGGAAGCAGCCCCAGCATTTT
TRBJ1-2 | . | once | TRBV18 | CASSHRQDYGYTF | TGTGCCAGCTCCCATAGACAGGACTATGGCTACACCTTC
TRBJ1-5 | . | . | TRBV19 | CASSTGINQPQHF | TGTGCCAGTTCTACAGGGATCAATCAGCCCCAGCATTTT
TRBJ2-2 | . | few | TRBV11-3 | CASSSGSGYTGELFF | TGTGCCAGCAGCTCAGGGAGCGGGTACACCGGGGAGCTGTTTTTT
TRBJ2-5 | TRBD2 | . | TRBV5-5 | CASSNGLAGGQTQYF | TGTGCCAGCAGCAACGGACTAGCGGGGGGTCAGACCCAGTACTTC